The 32 T cell receptor beta chains below were found in one sample sequenced in a study of T cells in Graves' hyperthyroidism and ophthalmopathy. From RNA transcripts, TCR beta CDR3 regions were amplified. The TCR CDR3 first-round RT-PCR relied on the HTBI primer set. From the multiplex PCR reads, TCRdb called clonotypes with MiXCR, one entry per CDR3 protein. The table lists some 50,000 distinct CDR3 sequences, roughly 51% of them singletons. The sequencing input was peripheral blood or thyroid tissue (not recorded which). These receptors originate from a man aged 18 to 30 with Graves' hyperthyroidism.

The rearrangement links TRBV12-3 or TRBV12-4 to TRBJ1-1; D is unclear. The V gene lost 3 bases and the J gene lost 6 bases, with 8 bases spanning the gap. The CDR3 has 12 residues. Written as DNA, the CDR3 is TGTGCCAGCAGTTTTGTCCAGCCTGAAGCTTTCTTT. It specifies CASSFVQPEAFF.

For this clonotype: A much larger clonotype is one base distant, so this may be a read error. The chain recombines TRBV30 with TRBJ1-5, with D tentatively TRBD1 (5 bases). This CDR3 comprises 13 residues. The germline V gene has CDR1 GTSNPN and CDR2 SVGIG (reference sequence). V was cut by 5 bases and J by 5 bases, with 13 bases left in between. The CDR3 region is CAWGGPSDQPQHF. DNA for the CDR3: TGTGCCTGGGGGGGACCAAGCGATCAGCCCCAGCATTTT.

Ten or more counts support this clonotype. V gene TRBV5-1 combines with J gene TRBJ1-1, with unresolved D. The CDR3 is 15 amino acids. CDR1 is SGHRS and CDR2 is YFSETQ in the germline V gene. Trimming left V 0 bases short and J 0 bases short, with 9 bases between. The CDR3 here is CASSLAGSVNTEAFF. CDR3 coding DNA: TGCGCCAGCAGCTTGGCCGGGTCCGTGAACACTGAAGCTTTCTTT.

Many counts were recorded for this clonotype. J is TRBJ1-2 and V is TRBV5-1, with no clear D. Germline CDR1 SGHRS, CDR2 YFSETQ. The V gene lost 0 bases and the J gene lost 2 bases, with 11 bases spanning the gap. The CDR3 has 15 amino acids. The CDR3 DNA is TGCGCCAGCAGCTTGGCCCGGGGAACCAACTATGGCTACACCTTC. Protein product: CASSLARGTNYGYTF. The full variable domain, in which reference TRBV5-1 and TRBJ1-2 provide the parts outside the CDR3, is KAGVTQTPRYLIKTRGQQVTLSCSPISGHRSVSWYQQTPGQGLQFLFEYFSETQRNKGNFPGRFSGRQFSNSRSEMNVSTLELGDSALYLCASSLARGTNYGYTFGSGTRLTVV.

Concerning this clonotype: Being one base from a much bigger clone, this may be a read error. The chain carries TRBV7-2 and TRBJ2-3; a weak D match, TRBD2 (6 bases). This CDR3 is built from 16 residues. Germline CDR1 SGHTA, CDR2 FQGNSA. The CDR3 here is CASSLGGGKGADTRYF. The CDR3 nucleotides are TGTGCCAGCAGCTTAGGAGGCGGGAAGGGTGCAGATACGCGGTATTTT.

The chain has TRBV27 and TRBJ1-6; D remains unclear. The V end lost 5 bases, the J end lost 0 bases, and 5 bases lay between the germline ends. The germline CDR1 and CDR2 sequences are MNHEY and SMNVEV (reference sequence). The CDR3 is made up of 14 amino acids. The chain's CDR3 is CASSLRSYNSPLHF. CDR3 nucleotide sequence: TGTGCCAGCAGTCTCCGCTCCTATAATTCACCCCTCCACTTT.

V usage is TRBV2 and J usage is TRBJ1-2; no reliable D call. Germline V CDR1 and CDR2: SNHLY, FYNNEI. This CDR3 has 13 residues. The V gene lost 6 bases and the J gene lost 0 bases, with 8 bases spanning the gap. CDR3 loop: CASRVGANYGYTF. For the CDR3, the DNA is TGTGCCAGCAGGGTAGGCGCTAACTATGGCTACACCTTC.

The chain recombines TRBV2 with TRBJ1-3, with D possibly being TRBD1 (6 bases). Germline V CDR1 and CDR2: SNHLY, FYNNEI. The CDR3 has 14 residues. Trimming removed 4 bases at V and 0 bases at J, with 7 bases between. CDR3 nucleotide sequence: TGTGCCAGCAGTGGGACAGTCTCTGGAAACACCATATATTTT. This gives the protein CASSGTVSGNTIYF.

Details on this clonotype: At one boundary the junction diverges from the germline segment, which might be a read error. CDR3 nucleotide sequence: TGCAGCGCTAGAGGTGGCTCTGGGGCCAACGTCCTGACTTTC. This sequence encodes CSARGGSGANVLTF. This chain links TRBV20-1 with TRBJ2-6; D gene ambiguous. CDR1 and CDR2 from the germline V gene are DFQATT and SNEGSKA (reference sequence). The CDR3 totals 14 residues.

This clonotype was seen only once. CDR3: CASARLDTEAFF. CDR3 nucleotide sequence: TGCGCCAGCGCTCGGTTGGACACTGAAGCTTTCTTT. The chain has TRBV10-2 and TRBJ1-1; D not certain. V was shortened by 8 bases and J by 3 bases, with 10 bases between the two germline ends. Germline CDR1 and CDR2: WSHSY and SAAADI. This CDR3 has 12 residues.

This clonotype was counted a few times. A read error may produce the germline difference seen at one junction end. V is TRBV15 and J is TRBJ1-1, with D possibly TRBD1 on 5 matching bases. Germline-derived CDR1 and CDR2 are LNHNV and YYDKDF (reference sequence). The CDR3 runs to 14 residues. The CDR3 spells CATSSVDKNTEAFF. As DNA, the CDR3 is TGTGCCACCAGCAGCGTGGACAAAAACACTGAGGCTTTCTTT.

This clonotype was counted many times. The chain combines TRBV9 with TRBJ1-6; 8 nucleotides agree with TRBD1. V lost 2 bases and J lost 8; bases outside the gene matches: 3. Per the germline V gene, CDR1 is SGDLS and CDR2 is YYNGEE. CDR3 length equals 14 residues. The CDR3 loop reads CASSVGQGDSPLHF. CDR3 nucleotides: TGTGCCAGCAGCGTCGGACAGGGCGATTCACCCCTCCACTTT.

There are many counts of this clonotype. The chain has TRBV9 and TRBJ2-7, with TRBD1 as a possible D gene (5 bases). V was pared by 1 base and J by 2 bases, with 22 bases between. Germline CDR1 and CDR2: SGDLS and YYNGEE. The CDR3 sequence is 18 residues long. The CDR3 DNA sequence: TGTGCCAGCAGCGTAACCCCTGCAGGGCCCCTCGAGGCCTACGAGCAGTACTTC. Translating it yields CASSVTPAGPLEAYEQYF.

This chain joins TRBV7-7 and TRBJ2-5; 7 nucleotides line up with TRBD2. Germline CDR1 is SSHAT and CDR2 is FNYEAQ (reference sequence). The trim removed 2 bases at V and 2 bases at J, leaving 8 bases unmatched. The CDR3 is made up of 16 amino acids. The CDR3 protein is CASSLSGGGPQETQYF. CDR3 DNA: TGTGCCAGCAGCTTATCGGGCGGGGGACCTCAAGAGACCCAGTACTTC. The full variable domain, with the rest looked up from reference TRBV7-7 and TRBJ2-5, is GAGVSQSPRYKVTKRGQDVTLRCDPISSHATLYWYQQALGQGPEFLTYFNYEAQPDKSGLPSDRFSAERPEGSISTLTIQRTEQRDSAMYRCASSLSGGGPQETQYFGPGTRLLVL.

The V call is TRBV7-9, the J call TRBJ2-7, with D tentatively TRBD1 or TRBD2 (6 bases each). Germline CDR1 SEHNR, CDR2 FQNEAQ (reference sequence). The CDR3 covers 14 residues. V gave up 3 bases and J gave up 4 bases, with 13 bases separating them. The CDR3 region is CASSFPGAGYEQYF. Written as DNA, the CDR3 is TGTGCCAGCAGCTTCCCGGGGGCTGGATACGAGCAGTACTTC. Combining the CDR3 with reference TRBV7-9 and TRBJ2-7 gives the whole variable domain DTGVSQNPRHKITKRGQNVTFRCDPISEHNRLYWYRQTLGQGPEFLTYFQNEAQLEKSRLLSDRFSAERPKGSFSTLEIQRTEQGDSAMYLCASSFPGAGYEQYFGPGTRLTVT.

The chain combines TRBV4-2 with TRBJ2-5, with 11 positions matching TRBD2. The CDR3 extends over 15 amino acids. The ends lost 3 bases at V and 4 bases at J; junction bases unmatched: 4. Germline V gene lookup returns CDR1 LGHNA and CDR2 YNFKEQ. The CDR3 reads CASSHLTSGAETQYF. DNA of the CDR3: TGTGCCAGCAGCCATCTGACTAGCGGGGCAGAGACCCAGTACTTC.

Ten or more counts support this clonotype. The J gene is TRBJ2-2, the V gene TRBV4-1, with no clear D. Between the trimmed V and J ends, which lost 5 bases and 8 bases, there was a span of 6 bases. This CDR3 has 11 amino acids. CDR1 is MGHRA, CDR2 YSYEKL, per germline. The CDR3 nucleotides read TGCGCCAGCAGCTACTCAGGGGAGCTGTTTTTT. Its translation is CASSYSGELFF.

This chain joins TRBV5-1 and TRBJ2-6; D might be TRBD1 (5 bases). Trimming stripped 4 bases from V and 0 bases from J, with 11 bases between. Germline V gives CDR1 SGHRS, CDR2 YFSETQ. The CDR3 is 16 residues long. CDR3 DNA sequence: TGCGCCAGCAGCATGGACACGTACTCTGGGGCCAACGTCCTGACTTTC. This gives the protein CASSMDTYSGANVLTF.

A word on this clonotype: One end of the junction does not line up with germline, which may come from a read error. The V and J genes are TRBV9 and TRBJ1-6; 7 positions agree with TRBD1. This CDR3 is 18 amino acids long. Germline lookup yields CDR1 SGDLS and CDR2 YYNGEE. CDR3 nucleotides: TGTGCCAGCGGCGACCGACCGGGACAGAGCTCCCATAATTCACCCCTCCACTTT. Translating gives CASGDRPGQSSHNSPLHF.

The chain combines TRBV29-1 with TRBJ2-7; 12 bases align to TRBD2. This CDR3 is built from 14 residues. V lost 4 bases, J lost 7 bases, and 8 bases stayed unmatched. Germline lookup yields CDR1 SQVTM and CDR2 ANQGSEA. DNA for the CDR3: TGCAGCGTTGCCGGGACTAGCGGGCCGAAAGAGCAGTACTTC. Translated: CSVAGTSGPKEQYF.

This clonotype was picked up many times. This sequence joins TRBV7-2 and TRBJ2-3; 7 nucleotides align to TRBD1. Germline loops: CDR1 SGHTA, CDR2 FQGNSA. Trimming removed 2 bases from V and 1 base from J; junction bases left unmatched: 0. This CDR3 is built from 14 residues. The CDR3 nucleotides are TGTGCCAGCAGCTTACAGGGGGGCACAGATACGCAGTATTTT. This translates into CASSLQGGTDTQYF.

Regarding this clonotype: A much larger clone differs by one base, so this may be a read error. The chain has TRBV28 and TRBJ1-1; D gene unclear. This CDR3 has 16 amino acids. CDR1 is MDHEN and CDR2 is SYDVKM in the germline V gene. The V end lost 2 bases, the J end lost 4 bases, and 17 bases lay between the germline ends. The CDR3 DNA follows: TGTGCCAGCAGTTTAAGCGACCTTGTAGTGAGCACTGAAGCTTTCTTT. It is translated as CASSLSDLVVSTEAFF.

Many counts were recorded for this clonotype. This chain joins TRBV29-1 and TRBJ1-2; the D is unclear. Trimming removed 0 bases from V and 4 bases from J, with 9 bases in between. From germline, CDR1 is SQVTM and CDR2 ANQGSEA. CDR3 size: 13 residues. The CDR3 spells CSVEDLHSYGYTF. The CDR3 DNA follows: TGCAGCGTTGAAGATTTACATTCCTATGGCTACACCTTC.

This clonotype has at least ten counts. Written as DNA, the CDR3 is TGCAGTGCTCCTCAGGGGCGTAACAACTATGGCTACACCTTC. Amino acids: CSAPQGRNNYGYTF. This chain uses TRBV20-1 with TRBJ1-2, with D perhaps matching TRBD1 (6 bases). Germline loops: CDR1 DFQATT, CDR2 SNEGSKA (reference sequence). The CDR3 runs to 14 residues. V gave up 5 bases and J gave up 2 bases, with 15 bases separating them.

The chain employs TRBV5-5 and TRBJ2-5; 10 nucleotides align to TRBD1. V was pared by 1 base and J by 7 bases, with 7 bases of the junction left unmatched. CDR3 length: 15 residues. Germline V gene lookup returns CDR1 SGHKS and CDR2 YYEKEE (reference sequence). The CDR3 is CASSLRQGAKGTQYF. The CDR3 nucleotides read TGTGCCAGCAGCTTGAGACAGGGGGCGAAGGGGACCCAGTACTTC. Full variable domain (missing parts from reference TRBV5-5 and TRBJ2-5): DAGVTQSPTHLIKTRGQQVTLRCSPISGHKSVSWYQQVLGQGPQFIFQYYEKEERGRGNFPDRFSARQFPNYSSELNVNALLLGDSALYLCASSLRQGAKGTQYFGPGTRLLVL.

This clonotype was recorded only once. The chain links TRBV10-1 to TRBJ2-3, with D possibly being TRBD1 (6 bases). Between the trimmed V and J ends, which lost 7 bases and 2 bases, there was a span of 16 bases. Per the germline V gene, CDR1 is WNHNN and CDR2 is SYGVQD (reference sequence). The CDR3 covers 15 residues. As DNA, the CDR3 is TGCGCCAGCAACTCAGGGGATCGTGCCACAGATACGCAGTATTTT. This translates into CASNSGDRATDTQYF.

The chain couples TRBV7-9 to TRBJ1-1; 10 nucleotides agree with TRBD1. Per the germline V gene, CDR1 is SEHNR and CDR2 is FQNEAQ (reference sequence). The CDR3 is made up of 13 amino acids. V was pared by 10 bases and J by 3 bases, with 5 bases of the junction left unmatched. DNA of the CDR3: TGTGCCACCGAGGGACAGGGGTACACTGAAGCTTTCTTT. The encoded protein is CATEGQGYTEAFF.

This chain connects TRBV20-1 to TRBJ2-5; D call uncertain. The ends were cut back, 6 bases at V and 4 bases at J, with 6 bases in the middle. The CDR3 consists of 10 residues. CDR1 is DFQATT and CDR2 is SNEGSKA in the germline V gene (reference sequence). CDR3 residues: CSAFGETQYF. CDR3 nucleotides: TGCAGTGCATTCGGAGAGACCCAGTACTTC.

A note on this clonotype: Because it lacks the conserved phenylalanine or tryptophan at the end, this CDR3 is likely a read error. Because the CDR3's place on the DNA is in doubt, the DNA is left out and the CDR3 is given as listed by TCRdb. This chain links TRBV20-1 with TRBJ1-6. The CDR3 adds up to 8 amino acids, both ends counted. Germline values: CDR1 DFQATT, CDR2 SNEGSKA (reference sequence). CDR3 sequence: CSAGDVRS.

This clonotype was detected ten times or more. The rearrangement joins TRBV20-1 to TRBJ2-3; TRBD1 aligns across 12 bases. Germline CDR1 reads DFQATT; CDR2 reads SNEGSKA (reference sequence). The CDR3 spans 13 residues. Trimming at V came to 6 bases and at J to 7 bases, leaving 5 bases not matched to a gene. CDR3 DNA: TGCAGTGCATGGGACAGGGGGCAATATACGCAGTATTTT. Protein product: CSAWDRGQYTQYF.

This chain links TRBV6-5 with TRBJ1-4; the match to TRBD1 covers 7 bases. Trimming took 10 bases from V and 7 from J; bases not matched to a gene: 24. The CDR3 runs 18 residues. Per the germline V gene, CDR1 is MNHEY and CDR2 is SVGAGI. CDR3 in DNA: TGTGCCACCAGCAGGGGGTCCGTCAAACAGGGGTTCGGTGAAAAACTGTTTTTT. It yields the protein CATSRGSVKQGFGEKLFF.

In its sample, this clonotype was seen a few times. The CDR3 nucleotides read TGCGCCAGCAGCTTGGATACAGGGGTCTCCTATGGCTACACCTTC. Translating it yields CASSLDTGVSYGYTF. The chain has TRBV5-1 and TRBJ1-2; 7 bases agree with TRBD1. Germline-derived CDR1 and CDR2 are SGHRS and YFSETQ. CDR3 length: 15 residues. The trim removed 0 bases at V and 4 bases at J, leaving 6 bases unmatched.